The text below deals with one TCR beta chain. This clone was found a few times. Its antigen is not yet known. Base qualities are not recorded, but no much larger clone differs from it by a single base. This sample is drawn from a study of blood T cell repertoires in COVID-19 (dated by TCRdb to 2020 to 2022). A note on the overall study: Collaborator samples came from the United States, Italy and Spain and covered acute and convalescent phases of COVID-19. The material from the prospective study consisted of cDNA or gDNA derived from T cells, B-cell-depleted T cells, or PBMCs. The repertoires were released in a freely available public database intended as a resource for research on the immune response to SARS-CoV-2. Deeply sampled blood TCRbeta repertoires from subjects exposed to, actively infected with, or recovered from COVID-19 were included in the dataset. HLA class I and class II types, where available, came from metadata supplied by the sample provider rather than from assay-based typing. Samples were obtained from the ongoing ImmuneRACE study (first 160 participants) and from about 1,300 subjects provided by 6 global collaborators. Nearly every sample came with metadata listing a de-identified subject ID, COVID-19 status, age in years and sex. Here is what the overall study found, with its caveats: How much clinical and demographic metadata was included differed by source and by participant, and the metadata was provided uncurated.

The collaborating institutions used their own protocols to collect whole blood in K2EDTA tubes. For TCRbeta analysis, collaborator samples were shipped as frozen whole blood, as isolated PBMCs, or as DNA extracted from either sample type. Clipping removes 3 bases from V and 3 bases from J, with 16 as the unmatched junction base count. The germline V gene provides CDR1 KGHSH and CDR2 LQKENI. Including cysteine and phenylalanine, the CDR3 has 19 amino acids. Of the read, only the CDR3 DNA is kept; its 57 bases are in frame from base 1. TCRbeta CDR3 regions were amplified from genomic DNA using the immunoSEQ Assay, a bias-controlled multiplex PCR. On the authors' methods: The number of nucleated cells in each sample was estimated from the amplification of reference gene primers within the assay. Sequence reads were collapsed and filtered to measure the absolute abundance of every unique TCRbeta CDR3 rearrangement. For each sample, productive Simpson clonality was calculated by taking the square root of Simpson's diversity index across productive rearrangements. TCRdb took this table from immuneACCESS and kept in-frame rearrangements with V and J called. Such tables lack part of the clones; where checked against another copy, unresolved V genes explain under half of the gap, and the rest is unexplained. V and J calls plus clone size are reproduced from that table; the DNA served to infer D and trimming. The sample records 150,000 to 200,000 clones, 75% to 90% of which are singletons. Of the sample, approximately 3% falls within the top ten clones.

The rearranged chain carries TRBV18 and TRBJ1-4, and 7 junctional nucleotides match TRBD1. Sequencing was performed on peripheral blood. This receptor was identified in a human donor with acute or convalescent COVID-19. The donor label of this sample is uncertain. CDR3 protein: CASSPQPGTAPPANEKLFF. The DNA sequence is TGTGCCAGCTCACCTCAACCCGGGACAGCGCCTCCAGCTAATGAAAAACTGTTTTTT.